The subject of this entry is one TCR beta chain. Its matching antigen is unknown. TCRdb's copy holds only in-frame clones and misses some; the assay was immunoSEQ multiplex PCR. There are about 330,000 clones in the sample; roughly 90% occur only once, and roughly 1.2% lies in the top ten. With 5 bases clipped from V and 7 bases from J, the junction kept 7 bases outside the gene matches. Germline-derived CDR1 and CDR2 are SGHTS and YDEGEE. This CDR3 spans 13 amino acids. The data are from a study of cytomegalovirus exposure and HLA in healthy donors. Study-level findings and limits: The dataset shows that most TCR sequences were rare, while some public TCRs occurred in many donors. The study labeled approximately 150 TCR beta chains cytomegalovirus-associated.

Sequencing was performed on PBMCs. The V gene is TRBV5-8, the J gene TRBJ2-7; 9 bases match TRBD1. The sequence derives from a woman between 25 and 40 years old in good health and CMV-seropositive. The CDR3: CASRLTGGREQYF. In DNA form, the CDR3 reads TGTGCCAGCAGACTAACAGGGGGCAGAGAGCAGTACTTC.